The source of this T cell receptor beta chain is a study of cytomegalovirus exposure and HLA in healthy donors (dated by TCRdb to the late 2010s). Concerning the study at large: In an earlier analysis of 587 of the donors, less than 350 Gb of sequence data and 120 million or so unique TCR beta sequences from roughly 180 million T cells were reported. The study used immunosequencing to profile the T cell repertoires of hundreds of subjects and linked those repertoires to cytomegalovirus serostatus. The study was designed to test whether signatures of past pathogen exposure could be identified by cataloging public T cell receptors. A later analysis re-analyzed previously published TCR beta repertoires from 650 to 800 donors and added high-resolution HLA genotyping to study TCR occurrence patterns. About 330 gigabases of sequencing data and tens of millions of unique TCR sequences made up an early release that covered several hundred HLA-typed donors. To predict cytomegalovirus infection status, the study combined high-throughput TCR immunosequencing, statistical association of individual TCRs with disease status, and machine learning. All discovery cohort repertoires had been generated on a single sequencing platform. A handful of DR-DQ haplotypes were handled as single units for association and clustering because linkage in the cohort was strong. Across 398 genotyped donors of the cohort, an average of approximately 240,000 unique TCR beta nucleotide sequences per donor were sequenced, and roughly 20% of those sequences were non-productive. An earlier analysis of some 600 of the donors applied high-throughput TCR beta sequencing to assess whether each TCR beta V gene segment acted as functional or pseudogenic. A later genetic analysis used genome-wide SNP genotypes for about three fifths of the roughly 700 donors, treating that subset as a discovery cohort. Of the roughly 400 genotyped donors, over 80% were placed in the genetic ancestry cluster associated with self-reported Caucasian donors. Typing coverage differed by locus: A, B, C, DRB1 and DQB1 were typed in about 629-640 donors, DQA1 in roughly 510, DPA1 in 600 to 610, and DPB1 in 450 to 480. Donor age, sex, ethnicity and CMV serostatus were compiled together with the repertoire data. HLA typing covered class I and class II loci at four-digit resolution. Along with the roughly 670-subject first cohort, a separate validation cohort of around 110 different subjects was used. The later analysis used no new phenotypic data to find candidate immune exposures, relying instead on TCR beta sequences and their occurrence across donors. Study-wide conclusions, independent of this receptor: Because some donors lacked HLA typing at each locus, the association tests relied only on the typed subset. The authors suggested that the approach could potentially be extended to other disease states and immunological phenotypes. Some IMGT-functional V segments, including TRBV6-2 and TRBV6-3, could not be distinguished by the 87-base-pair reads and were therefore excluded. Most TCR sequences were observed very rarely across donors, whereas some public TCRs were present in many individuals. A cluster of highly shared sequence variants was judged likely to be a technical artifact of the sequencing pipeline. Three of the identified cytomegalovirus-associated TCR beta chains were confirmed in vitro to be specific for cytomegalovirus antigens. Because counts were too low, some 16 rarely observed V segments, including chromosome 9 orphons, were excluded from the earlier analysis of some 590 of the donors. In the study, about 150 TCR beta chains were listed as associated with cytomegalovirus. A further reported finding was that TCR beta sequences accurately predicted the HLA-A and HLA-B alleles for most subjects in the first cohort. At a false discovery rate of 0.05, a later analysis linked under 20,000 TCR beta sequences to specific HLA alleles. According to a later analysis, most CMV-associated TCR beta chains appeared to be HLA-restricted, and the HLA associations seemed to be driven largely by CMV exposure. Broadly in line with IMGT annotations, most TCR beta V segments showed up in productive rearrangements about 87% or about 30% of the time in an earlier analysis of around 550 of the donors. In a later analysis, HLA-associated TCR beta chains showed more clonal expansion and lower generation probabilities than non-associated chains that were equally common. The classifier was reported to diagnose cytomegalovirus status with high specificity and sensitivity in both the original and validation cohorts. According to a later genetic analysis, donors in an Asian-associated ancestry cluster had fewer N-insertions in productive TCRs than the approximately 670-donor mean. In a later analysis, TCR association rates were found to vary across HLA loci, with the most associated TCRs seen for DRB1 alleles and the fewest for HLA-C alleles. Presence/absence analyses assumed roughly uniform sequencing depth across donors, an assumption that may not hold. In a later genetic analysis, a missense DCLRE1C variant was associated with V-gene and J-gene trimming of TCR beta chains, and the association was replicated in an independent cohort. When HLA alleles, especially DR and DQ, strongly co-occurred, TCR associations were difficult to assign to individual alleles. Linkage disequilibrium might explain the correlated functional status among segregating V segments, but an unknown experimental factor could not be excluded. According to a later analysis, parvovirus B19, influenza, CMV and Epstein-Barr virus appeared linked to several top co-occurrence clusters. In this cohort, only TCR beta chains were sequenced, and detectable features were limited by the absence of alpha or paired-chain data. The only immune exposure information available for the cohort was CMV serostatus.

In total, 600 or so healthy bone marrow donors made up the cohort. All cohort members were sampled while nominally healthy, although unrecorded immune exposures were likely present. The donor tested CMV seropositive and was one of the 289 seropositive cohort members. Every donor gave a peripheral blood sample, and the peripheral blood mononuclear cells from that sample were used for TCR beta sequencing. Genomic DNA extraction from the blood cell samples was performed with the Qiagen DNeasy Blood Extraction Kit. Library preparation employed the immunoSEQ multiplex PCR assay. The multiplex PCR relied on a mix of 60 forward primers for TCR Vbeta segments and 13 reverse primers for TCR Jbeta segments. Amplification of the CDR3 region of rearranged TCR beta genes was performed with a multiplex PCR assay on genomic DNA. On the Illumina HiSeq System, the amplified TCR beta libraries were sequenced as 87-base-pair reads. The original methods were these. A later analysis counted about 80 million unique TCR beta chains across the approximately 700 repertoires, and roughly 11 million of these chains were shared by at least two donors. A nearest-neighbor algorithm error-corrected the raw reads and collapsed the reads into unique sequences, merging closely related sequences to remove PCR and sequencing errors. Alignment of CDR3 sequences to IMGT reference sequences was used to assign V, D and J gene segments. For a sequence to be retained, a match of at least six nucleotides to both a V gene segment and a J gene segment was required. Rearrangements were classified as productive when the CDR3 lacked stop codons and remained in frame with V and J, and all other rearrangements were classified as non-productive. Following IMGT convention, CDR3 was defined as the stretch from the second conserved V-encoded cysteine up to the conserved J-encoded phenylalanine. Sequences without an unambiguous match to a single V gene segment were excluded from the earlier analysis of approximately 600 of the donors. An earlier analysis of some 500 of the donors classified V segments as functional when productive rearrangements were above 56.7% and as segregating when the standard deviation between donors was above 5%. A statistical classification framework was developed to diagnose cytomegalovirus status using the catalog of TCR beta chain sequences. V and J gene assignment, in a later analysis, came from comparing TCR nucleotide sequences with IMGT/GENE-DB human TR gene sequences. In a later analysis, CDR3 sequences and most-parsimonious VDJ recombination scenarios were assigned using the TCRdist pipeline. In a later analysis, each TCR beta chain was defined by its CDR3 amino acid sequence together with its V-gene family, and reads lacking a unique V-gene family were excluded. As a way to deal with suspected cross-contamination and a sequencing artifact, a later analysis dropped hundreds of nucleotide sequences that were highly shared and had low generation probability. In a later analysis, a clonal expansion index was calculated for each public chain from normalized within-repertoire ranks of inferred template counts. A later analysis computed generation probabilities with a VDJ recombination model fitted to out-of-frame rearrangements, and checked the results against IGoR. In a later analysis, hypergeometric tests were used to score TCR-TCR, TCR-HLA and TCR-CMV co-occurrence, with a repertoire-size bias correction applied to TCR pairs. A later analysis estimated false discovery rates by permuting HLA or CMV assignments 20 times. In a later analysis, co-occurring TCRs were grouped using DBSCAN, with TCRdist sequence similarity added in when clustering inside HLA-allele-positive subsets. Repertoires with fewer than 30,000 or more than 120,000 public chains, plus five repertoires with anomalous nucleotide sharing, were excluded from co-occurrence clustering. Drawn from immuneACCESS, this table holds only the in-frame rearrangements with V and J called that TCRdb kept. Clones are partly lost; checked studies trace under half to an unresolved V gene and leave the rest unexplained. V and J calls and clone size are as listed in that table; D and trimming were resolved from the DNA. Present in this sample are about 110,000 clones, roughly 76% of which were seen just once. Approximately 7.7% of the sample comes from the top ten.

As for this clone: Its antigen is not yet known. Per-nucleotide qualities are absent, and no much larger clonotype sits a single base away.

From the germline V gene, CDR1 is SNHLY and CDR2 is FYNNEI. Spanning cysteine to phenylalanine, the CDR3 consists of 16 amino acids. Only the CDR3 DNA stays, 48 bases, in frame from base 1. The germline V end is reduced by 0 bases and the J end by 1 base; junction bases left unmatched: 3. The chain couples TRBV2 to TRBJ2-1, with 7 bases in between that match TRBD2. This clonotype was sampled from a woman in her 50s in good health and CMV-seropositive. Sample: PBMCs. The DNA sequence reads TGTGCCAGCAGTGAAGCGTTCGGGGGGTCCTACAATGAGCAGTTCTTC. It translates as CASSEAFGGSYNEQFF. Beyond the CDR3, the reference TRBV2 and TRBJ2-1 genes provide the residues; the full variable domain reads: EPEVTQTPSHQVTQMGQEVILRCVPISNHLYFYWYRQILGQKVEFLVSFYNNEISEKSEIFDDQFSVERPDGSNFTLKIRSTKLEDSAMYFCASSEAFGGSYNEQFFGPGTRLTVL.